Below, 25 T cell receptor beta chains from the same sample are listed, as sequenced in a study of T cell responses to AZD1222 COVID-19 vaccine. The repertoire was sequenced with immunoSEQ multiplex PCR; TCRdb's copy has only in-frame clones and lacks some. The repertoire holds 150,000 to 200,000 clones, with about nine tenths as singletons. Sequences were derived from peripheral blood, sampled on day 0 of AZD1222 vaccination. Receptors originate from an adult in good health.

CDR3 sequence: CASSLEGSTEAFF. The CDR3 bases are TGTGCCAGCAGTTTAGAGGGGAGCACTGAAGCTTTCTTT. The chain combines TRBV12-3 or TRBV12-4 with TRBJ1-1, with D tentatively TRBD1 (5 bases). V was cut by 1 base and J by 4 bases, with 7 bases left in between. The CDR3 has 13 amino acids.

The CDR3 nucleotides are TGTGCCAGCAGCCCTAGGGGGCGGGAGAGCTCCTACAATGAGCAGTTCTTC. The encoded protein is CASSPRGRESSYNEQFF. V is TRBV9 and J is TRBJ2-1; perhaps D is TRBD1 or TRBD2 (7 bases each). CDR1 SGDLS and CDR2 YYNGEE come from the germline V gene. The length of the CDR3 is 17 residues. V lost 4 bases, J lost 0 bases, and 17 bases lay in between.

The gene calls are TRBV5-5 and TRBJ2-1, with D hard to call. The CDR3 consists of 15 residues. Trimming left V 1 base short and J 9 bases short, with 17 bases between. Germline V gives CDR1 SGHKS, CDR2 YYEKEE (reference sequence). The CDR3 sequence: CASSLSYGPASEQFF. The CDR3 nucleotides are TGTGCCAGCAGCTTGAGTTATGGGCCCGCCAGTGAGCAGTTCTTC.

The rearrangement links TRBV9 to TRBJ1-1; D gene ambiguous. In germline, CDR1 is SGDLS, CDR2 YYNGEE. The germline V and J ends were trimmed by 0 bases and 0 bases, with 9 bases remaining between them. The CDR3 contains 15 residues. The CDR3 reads CASSVDMSVNTEAFF. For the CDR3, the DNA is TGTGCCAGCAGCGTAGATATGTCAGTGAACACTGAAGCTTTCTTT.

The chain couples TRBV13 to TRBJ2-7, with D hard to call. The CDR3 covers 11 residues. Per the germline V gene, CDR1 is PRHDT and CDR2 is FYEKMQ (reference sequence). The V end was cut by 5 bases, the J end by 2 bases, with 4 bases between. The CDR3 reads CASSLTYEQYF. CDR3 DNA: TGTGCCAGCAGCCTTACCTACGAGCAGTACTTC.

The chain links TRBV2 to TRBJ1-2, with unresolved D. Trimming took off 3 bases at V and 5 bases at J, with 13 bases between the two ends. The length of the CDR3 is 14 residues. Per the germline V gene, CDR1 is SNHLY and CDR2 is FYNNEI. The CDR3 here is CASSEDPLGYGYTF. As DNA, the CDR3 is TGTGCCAGCAGTGAGGACCCCCTAGGGTATGGCTACACCTTC. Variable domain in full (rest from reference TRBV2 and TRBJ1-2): EPEVTQTPSHQVTQMGQEVILRCVPISNHLYFYWYRQILGQKVEFLVSFYNNEISEKSEIFDDQFSVERPDGSNFTLKIRSTKLEDSAMYFCASSEDPLGYGYTFGSGTRLTVV.

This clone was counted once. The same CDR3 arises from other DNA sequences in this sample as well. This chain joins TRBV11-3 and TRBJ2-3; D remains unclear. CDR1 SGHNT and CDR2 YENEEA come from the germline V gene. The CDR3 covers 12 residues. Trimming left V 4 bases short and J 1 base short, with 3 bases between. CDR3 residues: CASSSRTDTQYF. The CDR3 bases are TGTGCCAGCAGCTCTCGCACAGATACGCAGTATTTT. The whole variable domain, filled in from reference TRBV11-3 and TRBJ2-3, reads EAGVVQSPRYKIIEKKQPVAFWCNPISGHNTLYWYLQNLGQGPELLIRYENEEAVDDSQLPKDRFSAERLKGVDSTLKIQPAELGDSAVYLCASSSRTDTQYFGPGTRLTVL.

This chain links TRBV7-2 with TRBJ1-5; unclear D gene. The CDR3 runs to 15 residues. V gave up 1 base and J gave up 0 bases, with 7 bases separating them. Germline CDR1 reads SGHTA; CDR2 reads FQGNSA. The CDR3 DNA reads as TGTGCCAGCAGCTTAGATGGGGATAGCAATCAGCCCCAGCATTTT. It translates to CASSLDGDSNQPQHF.

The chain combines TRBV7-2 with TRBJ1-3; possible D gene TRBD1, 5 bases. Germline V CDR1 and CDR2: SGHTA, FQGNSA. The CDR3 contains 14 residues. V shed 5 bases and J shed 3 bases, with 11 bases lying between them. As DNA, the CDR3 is TGTGCCAGCAGCCCCGGGACGGTTGGAAACACCATATATTTT. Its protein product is CASSPGTVGNTIYF.

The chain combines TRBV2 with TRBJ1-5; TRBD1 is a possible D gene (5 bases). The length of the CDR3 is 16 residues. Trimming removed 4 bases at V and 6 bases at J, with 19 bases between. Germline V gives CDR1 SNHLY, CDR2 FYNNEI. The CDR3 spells CASSAPGAGKGQPQHF. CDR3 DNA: TGTGCCAGCAGTGCACCTGGGGCAGGTAAGGGTCAGCCCCAGCATTTT.

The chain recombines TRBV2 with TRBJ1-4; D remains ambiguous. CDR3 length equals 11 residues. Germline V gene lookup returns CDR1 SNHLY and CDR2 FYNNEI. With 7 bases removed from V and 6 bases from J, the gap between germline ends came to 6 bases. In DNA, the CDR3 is TGTGCCAGCACCCTCGATGAAAAACTGTTTTTT. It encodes CASTLDEKLFF.

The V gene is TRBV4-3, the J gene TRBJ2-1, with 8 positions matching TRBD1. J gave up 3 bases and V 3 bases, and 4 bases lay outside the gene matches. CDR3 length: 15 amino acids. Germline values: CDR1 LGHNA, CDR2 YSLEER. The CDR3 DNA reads TGCGCCAGCAGCCAGGGGACAGGCTACTACAATGAGCAGTTCTTC. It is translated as CASSQGTGYYNEQFF.

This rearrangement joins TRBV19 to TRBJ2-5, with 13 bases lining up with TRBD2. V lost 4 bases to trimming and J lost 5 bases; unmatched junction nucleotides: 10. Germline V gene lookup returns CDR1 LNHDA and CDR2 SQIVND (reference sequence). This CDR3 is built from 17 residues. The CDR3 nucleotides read TGTGCCAGTAGTACCACGGGACTAGCGGGGCCCGGGGAGACCCAGTACTTC. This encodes CASSTTGLAGPGETQYF. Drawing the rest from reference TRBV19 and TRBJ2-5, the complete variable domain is DGGITQSPKYLFRKEGQNVTLSCEQNLNHDAMYWYRQDPGQGLRLIYYSQIVNDFQKGDIAEGYSVSREKKESFPLTVTSAQKNPTAFYLCASSTTGLAGPGETQYFGPGTRLLVL.

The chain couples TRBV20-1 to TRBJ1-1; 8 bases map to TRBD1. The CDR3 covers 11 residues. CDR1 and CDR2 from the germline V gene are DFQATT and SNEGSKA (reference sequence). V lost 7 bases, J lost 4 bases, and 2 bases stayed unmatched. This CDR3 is CSGGQGTEAFF. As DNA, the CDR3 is TGCAGTGGAGGACAGGGCACTGAAGCTTTCTTT.

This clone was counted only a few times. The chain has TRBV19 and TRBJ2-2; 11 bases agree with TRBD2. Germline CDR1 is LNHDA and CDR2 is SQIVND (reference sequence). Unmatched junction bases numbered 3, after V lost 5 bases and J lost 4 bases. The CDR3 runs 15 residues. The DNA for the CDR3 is TGTGCCAGTAGTCAGCTAGCGGGGGGCACCGGGGAGCTGTTTTTT. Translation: CASSQLAGGTGELFF. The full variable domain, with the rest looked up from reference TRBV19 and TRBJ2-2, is DGGITQSPKYLFRKEGQNVTLSCEQNLNHDAMYWYRQDPGQGLRLIYYSQIVNDFQKGDIAEGYSVSREKKESFPLTVTSAQKNPTAFYLCASSQLAGGTGELFFGEGSRLTVL.

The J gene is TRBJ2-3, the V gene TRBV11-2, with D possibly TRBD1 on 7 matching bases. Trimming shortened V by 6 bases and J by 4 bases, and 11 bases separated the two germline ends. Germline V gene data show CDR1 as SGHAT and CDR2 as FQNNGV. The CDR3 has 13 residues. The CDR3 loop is CASREGAPDTQYF. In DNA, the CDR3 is TGTGCCAGCAGGGAGGGGGCCCCAGATACGCAGTATTTT.

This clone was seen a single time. For the CDR3, the DNA is TGTGCCAGCAGCGAGGGGGTCAAGTCCTCACCCCTCCACTTT. Residues: CASSEGVKSSPLHF. This chain connects TRBV11-2 to TRBJ1-6, with D possibly TRBD1 on 6 matching bases. V shed 5 bases and J shed 10 bases, with 15 bases lying between them. Germline V gene lookup returns CDR1 SGHAT and CDR2 FQNNGV. This CDR3 spans 14 amino acids.

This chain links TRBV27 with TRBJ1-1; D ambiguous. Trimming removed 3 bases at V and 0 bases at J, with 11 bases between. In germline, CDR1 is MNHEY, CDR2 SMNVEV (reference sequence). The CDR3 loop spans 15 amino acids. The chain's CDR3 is CASSLGGSMNTEAFF. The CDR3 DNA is TGTGCCAGCAGTTTGGGCGGCTCCATGAACACTGAAGCTTTCTTT.

This chain's CDR3 is CATSPGGVVQPQHF. CDR3 DNA: TGTGCCACCAGCCCGGGCGGGGTGGTTCAGCCCCAGCATTTT. The gene calls are TRBV15 and TRBJ1-5; D not certain. Germline-derived CDR1 and CDR2 are LNHNV and YYDKDF (reference sequence). Deletions cut 5 bases from V and 6 bases from J, with 14 bases between. CDR3 size: 14 residues.

CDR3 bases: TGTGCCAGCAGCTTGGTCGCAGGGGGCTACGAGCAGTACTTC. Encoded protein: CASSLVAGGYEQYF. V gene TRBV5-6 combines with J gene TRBJ2-7; 7 positions match TRBD1. There are 14 residues in the CDR3. Germline-derived CDR1 and CDR2 are SGHDT and YYEEEE. The junction had 3 bases not matched to a gene; V was cut back by 0 bases and J by 3 bases.

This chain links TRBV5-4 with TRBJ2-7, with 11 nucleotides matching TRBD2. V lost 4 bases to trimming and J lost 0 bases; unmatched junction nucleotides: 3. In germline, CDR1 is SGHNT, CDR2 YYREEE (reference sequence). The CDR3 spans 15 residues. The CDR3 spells CASSLGLADSYEQYF. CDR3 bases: TGTGCCAGCAGCCTGGGACTAGCGGACTCCTACGAGCAGTACTTC.

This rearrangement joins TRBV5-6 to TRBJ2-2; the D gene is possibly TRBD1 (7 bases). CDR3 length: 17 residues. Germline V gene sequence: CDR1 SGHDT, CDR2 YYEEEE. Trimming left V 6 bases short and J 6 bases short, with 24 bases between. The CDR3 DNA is TGTGCCAGCATCCTGCTGATGGGCGCAGGGGGGCCCGGGGAGCTGTTTTTT. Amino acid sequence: CASILLMGAGGPGELFF. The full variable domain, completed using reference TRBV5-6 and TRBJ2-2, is DAGVTQSPTHLIKTRGQQVTLRCSPKSGHDTVSWYQQALGQGPQFIFQYYEEEERQRGNFPDRFSGHQFPNYSSELNVNALLLGDSALYLCASILLMGAGGPGELFFGEGSRLTVL.

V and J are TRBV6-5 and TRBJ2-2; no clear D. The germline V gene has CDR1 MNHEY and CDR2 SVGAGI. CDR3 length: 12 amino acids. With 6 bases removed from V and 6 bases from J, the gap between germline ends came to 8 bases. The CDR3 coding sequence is TGTGCCAGCAGAGGTTATTCCGGGGAGCTGTTTTTT. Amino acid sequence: CASRGYSGELFF.

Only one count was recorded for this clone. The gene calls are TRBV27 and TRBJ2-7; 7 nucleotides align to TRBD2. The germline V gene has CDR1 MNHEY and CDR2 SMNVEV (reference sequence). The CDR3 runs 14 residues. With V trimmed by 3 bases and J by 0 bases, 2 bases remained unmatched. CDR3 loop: CASSLGGDSYEQYF. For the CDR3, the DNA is TGTGCCAGCAGTTTGGGGGGGGACTCCTACGAGCAGTACTTC.

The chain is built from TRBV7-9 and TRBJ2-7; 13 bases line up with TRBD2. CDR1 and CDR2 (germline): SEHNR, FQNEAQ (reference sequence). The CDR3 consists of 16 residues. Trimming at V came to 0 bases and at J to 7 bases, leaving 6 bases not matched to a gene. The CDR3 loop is CASSLAVLAGGQEQYF. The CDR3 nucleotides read TGTGCCAGCAGCTTAGCGGTACTAGCGGGGGGGCAGGAGCAGTACTTC.